This TCR beta chain was sequenced during a study of shared clonotypes between healthy human individuals. The CDR3 consists of 11 residues. Germline V CDR1 and CDR2: DFQATT, SNEGSKA (reference sequence). Trimming stripped 4 bases from V and 11 bases from J, with 14 bases between. Those who donated, Caucasian adults without exception, all lived in Nashville, Tennessee. In the CD4+ fraction, cells were divided into CD45RA+ naive and CD45RA-negative memory subsets. The table lists this clone with a few counts. No antigen is known for it. Overall study findings and caveats: Only blood samples were collected, and tissue repertoires likely differ.

Genomic DNA from each subset was divided evenly over several immunoSEQ plates. Data came from immunoSEQ multiplex PCR; TCRdb stores just in-frame clones and leaves some out. This table has approximately 720,000 clones, approximately 79% appearing once. This sequence joins TRBV20-1 and TRBJ1-1; D is ambiguous. The material sequenced was memory CD4+ T cells sorted from blood. Specified subset: CD45RA-negative fraction. The sequence was collected from a woman aged 25 to 39 in good health. The CDR3 bases are TGCAGTGCTAAGGGAACGGCGGGGGCTTTCTTT. Translating it yields CSAKGTAGAFF.